This T cell receptor (beta chain) was sequenced during a study of technical replicates of blood from a few donors. A word on this clone: Relative to the germline gene, one junction end is altered; a read error may explain this.

Profiled with immunoSEQ multiplex PCR; TCRdb holds only in-frame clones, not every one. The data contain around 50,000 clones, approximately 90% of them singletons. The CDR3 runs to 11 residues. Germline V gene sequence: CDR1 SGHAT, CDR2 FQNNGV. Sequencing used PBMCs. This receptor was identified in a human donor in good health. Some clones in this sample may be carry-over from other donors' samples. The rearrangement uses TRBV11-2 and TRBJ1-2; 7 nucleotides match TRBD1. The CDR3 DNA follows: TGTGCCAGCAGCACTGGGACAGACTATGACTTC. Amino acid sequence: CASSTGTDYDF.